The entry below describes one T cell receptor (beta chain). Reverse transcription of about 0.45 to 1 ug RNA was performed with random hexamers. TCRdb fed the immunoSEQ multiplex PCR reads into MiXCR, producing one record per CDR3 protein. Counted here are under 550,000 distinct CDR3 sequences, about 85% occurring once; the ten biggest clones make up about 0.12%. This sample stems from a study of CD8 T cells in Susac syndrome. Germline CDR1 MDHEN, CDR2 SYDVKM. V lost 4 bases and J lost 3, with 10 bases in between. The CDR3 consists of 13 residues. The gene calls are TRBV28 and TRBJ2-7; TRBD1 is a possible D gene (5 bases). The receptor comes from a human donor with multiple sclerosis. Sequenced: CD8+ T cells from PBMCs. The CDR3 DNA follows: TGTGCCAGCAGTTCACTGACAGACTACGAGCAGTACTTC. Translated, it gives CASSSLTDYEQYF.